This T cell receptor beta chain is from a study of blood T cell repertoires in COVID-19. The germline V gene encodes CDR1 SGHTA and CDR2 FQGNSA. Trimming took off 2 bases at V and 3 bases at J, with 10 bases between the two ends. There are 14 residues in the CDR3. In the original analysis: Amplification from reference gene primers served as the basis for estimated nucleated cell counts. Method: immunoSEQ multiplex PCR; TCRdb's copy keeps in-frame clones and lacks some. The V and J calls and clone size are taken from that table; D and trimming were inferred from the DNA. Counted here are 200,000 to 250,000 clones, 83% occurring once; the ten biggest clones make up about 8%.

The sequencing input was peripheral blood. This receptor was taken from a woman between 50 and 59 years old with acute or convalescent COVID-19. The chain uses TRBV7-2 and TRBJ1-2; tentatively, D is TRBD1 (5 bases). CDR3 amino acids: CASSLQGQDYGYTF. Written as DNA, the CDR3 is TGTGCCAGCAGCTTACAGGGTCAGGACTATGGCTACACCTTC.